This entry describes one TCR beta chain. Its antigen remains unknown. The junction and the germline gene differ at one end; a read error may be behind it. This CDR3 spans 12 amino acids. The library came from three nested PCR rounds adapted from ARM-PCR protocols. Each CDR3 protein is one row after TCRdb ran MiXCR on the multiplex PCR reads. Among 40,000 to 50,000 distinct CDR3 sequences listed, about 68% were seen once. This specimen comes from a study of tumor and adjacent non-tumor tissue in lung cancer. Study results and caveats: Normal lung showed higher cumulative top 100 clone frequency than tumor. Compared with tumor, normal lung showed significantly lower TCR diversity.

The template was RNA from unsorted bulk tissue. Distant lung tissue was collected more than 3 cm away from the tumor edge. Donors were chemotherapy-naive, newly diagnosed lung cancer surgical patients in China, August–November 2014. This clonotype was sampled from a woman aged 70 to 79 with non-small cell lung cancer. The chain couples TRBV12-3 or TRBV12-4 to TRBJ2-4; D is perhaps TRBD2 (6 bases). The sample consisted of distant non-tumor lung tissue. As DNA, the CDR3 is TGTGCCAGGAGTACCACTAGCAACATTCACTACTTC. It yields the protein CARSTTSNIHYF.